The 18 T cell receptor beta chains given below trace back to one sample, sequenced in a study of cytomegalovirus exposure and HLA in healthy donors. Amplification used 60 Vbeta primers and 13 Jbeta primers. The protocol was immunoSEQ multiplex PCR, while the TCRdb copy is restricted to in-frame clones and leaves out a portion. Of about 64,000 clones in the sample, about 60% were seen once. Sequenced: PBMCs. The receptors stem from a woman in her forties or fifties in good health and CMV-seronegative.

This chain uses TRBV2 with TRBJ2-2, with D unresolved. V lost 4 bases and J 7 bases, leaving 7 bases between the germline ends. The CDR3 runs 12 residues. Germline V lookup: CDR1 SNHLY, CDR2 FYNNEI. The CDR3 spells CASSGWSGELFF. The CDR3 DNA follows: TGTGCCAGCAGTGGATGGAGCGGGGAGCTGTTTTTT. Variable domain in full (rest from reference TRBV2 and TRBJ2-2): EPEVTQTPSHQVTQMGQEVILRCVPISNHLYFYWYRQILGQKVEFLVSFYNNEISEKSEIFDDQFSVERPDGSNFTLKIRSTKLEDSAMYFCASSGWSGELFFGEGSRLTVL.

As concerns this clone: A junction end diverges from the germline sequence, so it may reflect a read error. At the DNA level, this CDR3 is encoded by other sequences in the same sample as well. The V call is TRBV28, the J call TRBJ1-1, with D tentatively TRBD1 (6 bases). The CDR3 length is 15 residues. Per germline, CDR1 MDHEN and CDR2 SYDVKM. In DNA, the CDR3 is TGTGCCAGCAGTCCCCGTAGGGGGTGGAACACTGAGGCTTTCTTT. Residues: CASSPRRGWNTEAFF.

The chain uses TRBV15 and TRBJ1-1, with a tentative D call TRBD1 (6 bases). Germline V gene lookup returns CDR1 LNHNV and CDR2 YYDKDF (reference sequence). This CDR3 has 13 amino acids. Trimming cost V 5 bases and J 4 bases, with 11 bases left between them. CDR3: CATSPGEGTEAFF. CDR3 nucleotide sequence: TGTGCCACCAGCCCAGGGGAGGGCACTGAAGCTTTCTTT.

This chain's CDR3 is CASSYKSGRAREQYF. The CDR3 nucleotides are TGTGCCAGCAGTTACAAAAGCGGGAGGGCCCGGGAGCAGTACTTC. The chain employs TRBV6-5 and TRBJ2-7; 10 positions agree with TRBD2. The V gene's germline CDR1 is MNHEY and CDR2 SVGAGI. The CDR3 is 15 amino acids. J was trimmed by 7 bases and V by 2 bases; bases with no gene match: 8.

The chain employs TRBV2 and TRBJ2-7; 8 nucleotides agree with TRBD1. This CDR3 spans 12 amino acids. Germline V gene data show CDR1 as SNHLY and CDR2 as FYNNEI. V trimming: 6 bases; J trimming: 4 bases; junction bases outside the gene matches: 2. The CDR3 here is CASSGQGYEQYF. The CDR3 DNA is TGTGCCAGCAGCGGACAGGGTTACGAGCAGTACTTC. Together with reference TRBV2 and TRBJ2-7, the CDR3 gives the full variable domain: EPEVTQTPSHQVTQMGQEVILRCVPISNHLYFYWYRQILGQKVEFLVSFYNNEISEKSEIFDDQFSVERPDGSNFTLKIRSTKLEDSAMYFCASSGQGYEQYFGPGTRLTVT.

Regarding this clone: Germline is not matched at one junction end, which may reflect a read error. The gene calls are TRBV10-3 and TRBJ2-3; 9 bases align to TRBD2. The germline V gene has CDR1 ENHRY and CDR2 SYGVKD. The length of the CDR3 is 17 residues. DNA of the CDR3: TGTGTCATCAGACCCCTAACTAGCGGGCCGTTAGCAGATACGCAGTATTTT. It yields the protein CVIRPLTSGPLADTQYF.

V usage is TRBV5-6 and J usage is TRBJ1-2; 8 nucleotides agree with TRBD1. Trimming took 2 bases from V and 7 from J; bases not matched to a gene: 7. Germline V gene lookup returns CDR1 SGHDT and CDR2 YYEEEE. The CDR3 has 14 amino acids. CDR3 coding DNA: TGTGCCAGCAGCTTCGACAGGGGAGGCGGTGGCTACACCTTC. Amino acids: CASSFDRGGGGYTF.

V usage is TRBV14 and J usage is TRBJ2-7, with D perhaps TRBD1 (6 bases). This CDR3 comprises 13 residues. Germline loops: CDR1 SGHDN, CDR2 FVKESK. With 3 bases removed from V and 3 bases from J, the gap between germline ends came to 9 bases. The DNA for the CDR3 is TGTGCCAGCAGCCAGGGACACGGCTACGAGCAGTACTTC. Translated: CASSQGHGYEQYF.

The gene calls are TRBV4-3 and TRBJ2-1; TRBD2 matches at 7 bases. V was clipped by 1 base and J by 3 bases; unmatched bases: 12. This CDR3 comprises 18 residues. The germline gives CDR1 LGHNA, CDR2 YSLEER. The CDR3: CASSQGSLTSEIYNEQFF. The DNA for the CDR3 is TGCGCCAGCAGCCAAGGTTCCCTTACTAGCGAAATCTACAATGAGCAGTTCTTC.

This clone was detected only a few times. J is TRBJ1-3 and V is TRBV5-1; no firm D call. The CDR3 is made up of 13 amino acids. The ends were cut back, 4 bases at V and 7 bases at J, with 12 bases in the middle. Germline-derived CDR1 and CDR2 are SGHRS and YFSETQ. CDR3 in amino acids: CASSPNNGNTIYF. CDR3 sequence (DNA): TGCGCCAGCAGCCCTAATAACGGGAACACCATATATTTT.

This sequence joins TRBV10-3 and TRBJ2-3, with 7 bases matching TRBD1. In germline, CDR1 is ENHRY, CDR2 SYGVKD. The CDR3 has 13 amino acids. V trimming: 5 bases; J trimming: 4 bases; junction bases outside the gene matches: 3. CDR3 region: CAISTGDPDTQYF. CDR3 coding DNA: TGTGCCATCAGTACAGGGGACCCAGATACGCAGTATTTT.

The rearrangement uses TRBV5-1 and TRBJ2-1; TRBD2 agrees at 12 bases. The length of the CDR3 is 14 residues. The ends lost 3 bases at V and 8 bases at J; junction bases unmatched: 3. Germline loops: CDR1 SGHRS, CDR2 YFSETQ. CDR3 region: CASSSLAGGDEQFF. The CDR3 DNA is TGCGCCAGCAGCTCGCTAGCGGGAGGGGATGAGCAGTTCTTC.

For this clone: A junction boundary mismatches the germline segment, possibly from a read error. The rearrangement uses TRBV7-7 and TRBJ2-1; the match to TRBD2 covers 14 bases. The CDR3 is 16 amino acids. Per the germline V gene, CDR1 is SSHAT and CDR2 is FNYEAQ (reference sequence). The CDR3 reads CASSGGGLAGAGEQFF. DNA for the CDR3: TGTGCTAGCAGCGGGGGGGGACTAGCGGGAGCTGGTGAGCAGTTCTTC. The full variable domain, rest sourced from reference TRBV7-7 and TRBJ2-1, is GAGVSQSPRYKVTKRGQDVTLRCDPISSHATLYWYQQALGQGPEFLTYFNYEAQPDKSGLPSDRFSAERPEGSISTLTIQRTEQRDSAMYRCASSGGGLAGAGEQFFGPGTRLTVL.

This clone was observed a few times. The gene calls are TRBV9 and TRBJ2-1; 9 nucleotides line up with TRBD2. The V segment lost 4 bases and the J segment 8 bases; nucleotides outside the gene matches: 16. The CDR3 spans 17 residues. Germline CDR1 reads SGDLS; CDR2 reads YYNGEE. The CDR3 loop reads CASSYFGRAGGIDEQFF. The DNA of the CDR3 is TGTGCCAGCAGCTACTTTGGTAGGGCGGGAGGGATCGATGAGCAGTTCTTC.

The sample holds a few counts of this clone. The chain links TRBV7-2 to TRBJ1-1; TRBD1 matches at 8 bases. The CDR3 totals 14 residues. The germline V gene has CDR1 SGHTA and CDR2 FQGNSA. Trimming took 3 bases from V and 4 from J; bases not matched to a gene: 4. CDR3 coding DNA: TGTGCCAGCAGCTTCAGGGGGCGTGGCACTGAAGCTTTCTTT. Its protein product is CASSFRGRGTEAFF.

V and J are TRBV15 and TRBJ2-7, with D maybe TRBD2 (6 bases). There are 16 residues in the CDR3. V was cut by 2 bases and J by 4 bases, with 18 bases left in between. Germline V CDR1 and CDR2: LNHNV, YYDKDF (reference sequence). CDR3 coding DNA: TGTGCCACCAGCAGACCCCCGGCGGGACTGGGGTACGAGCAGTACTTC. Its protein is CATSRPPAGLGYEQYF.

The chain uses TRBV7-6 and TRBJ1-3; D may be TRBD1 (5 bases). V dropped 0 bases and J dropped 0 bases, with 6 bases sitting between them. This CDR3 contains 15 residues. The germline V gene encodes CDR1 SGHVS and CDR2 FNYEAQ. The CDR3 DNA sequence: TGTGCCAGCAGCTTAGCGCAGGGCTCTGGAAACACCATATATTTT. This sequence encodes CASSLAQGSGNTIYF. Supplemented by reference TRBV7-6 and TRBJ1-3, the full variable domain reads GAGVSQSPRYKVTKRGQDVALRCDPISGHVSLYWYRQALGQGPEFLTYFNYEAQQDKSGLPNDRFSAERPEGSISTLTIQRTEQRDSAMYRCASSLAQGSGNTIYFGEGSWLTVV.

This chain's CDR3 is CASSEIRDTEAFF. The CDR3 DNA sequence: TGTGCCAGCAGTGAAATCAGGGACACTGAAGCTTTCTTT. The chain uses TRBV2 and TRBJ1-1; D possibly corresponds to TRBD1 (5 bases). Per germline, CDR1 SNHLY and CDR2 FYNNEI. V shed 2 bases and J shed 3 bases, with 7 bases lying between them. The length of the CDR3 is 13 residues.